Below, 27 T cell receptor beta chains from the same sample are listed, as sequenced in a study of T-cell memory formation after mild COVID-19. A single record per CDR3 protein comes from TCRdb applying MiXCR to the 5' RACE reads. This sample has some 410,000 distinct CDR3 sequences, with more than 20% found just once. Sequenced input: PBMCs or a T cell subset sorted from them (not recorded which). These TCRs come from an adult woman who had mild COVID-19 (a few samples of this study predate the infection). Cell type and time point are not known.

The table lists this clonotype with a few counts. The CDR3, as DNA: TGCAGCGTTGAAAAACCCGGTACGGATACGCAGTATTTT. Its protein is CSVEKPGTDTQYF. The V and J genes are TRBV29-1 and TRBJ2-3, with D uncertain. This CDR3 is built from 13 residues. The V and J ends lost 2 bases and 6 bases respectively, with 12 bases between them. Germline values: CDR1 SQVTM, CDR2 ANQGSEA.

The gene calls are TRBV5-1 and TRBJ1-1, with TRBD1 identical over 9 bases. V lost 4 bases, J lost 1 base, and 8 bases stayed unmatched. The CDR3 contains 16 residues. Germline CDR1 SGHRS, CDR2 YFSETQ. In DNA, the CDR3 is TGCGCCAGCAGCCTACGACAGGGGGGGGCGAACACTGAAGCTTTCTTT. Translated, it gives CASSLRQGGANTEAFF.

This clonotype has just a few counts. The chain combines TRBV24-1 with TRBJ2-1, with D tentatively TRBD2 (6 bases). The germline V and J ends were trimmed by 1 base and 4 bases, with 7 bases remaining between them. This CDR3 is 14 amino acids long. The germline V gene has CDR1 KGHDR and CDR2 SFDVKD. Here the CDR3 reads CATSDLGRYNEQFF. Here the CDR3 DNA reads TGTGCCACCAGTGATTTAGGGAGGTACAATGAGCAGTTCTTC.

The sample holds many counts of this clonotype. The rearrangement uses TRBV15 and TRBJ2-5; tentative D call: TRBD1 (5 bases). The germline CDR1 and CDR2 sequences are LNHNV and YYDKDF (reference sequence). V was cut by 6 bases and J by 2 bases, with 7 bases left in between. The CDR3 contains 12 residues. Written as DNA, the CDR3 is TGTGCCACCAGTAGGGGACAAGAGACCCAGTACTTC. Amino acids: CATSRGQETQYF.

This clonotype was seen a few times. CDR3 region: CASSRGALAGVGQETQYF. The CDR3 DNA reads as TGTGCCAGTAGTAGAGGGGCTCTAGCGGGAGTCGGCCAAGAGACCCAGTACTTC. The rearrangement joins TRBV19 to TRBJ2-5; 10 bases fit TRBD2. CDR3 length equals 18 residues. V lost 4 bases and J lost 1; bases outside the gene matches: 12. The V gene's germline CDR1 is LNHDA and CDR2 SQIVND (reference sequence).

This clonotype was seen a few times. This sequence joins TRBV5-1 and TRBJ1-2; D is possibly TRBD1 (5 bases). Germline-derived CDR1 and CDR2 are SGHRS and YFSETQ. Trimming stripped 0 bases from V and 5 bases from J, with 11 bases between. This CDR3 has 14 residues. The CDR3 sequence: CASSLVGGKYGYTF. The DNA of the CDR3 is TGCGCCAGCAGCTTGGTCGGGGGGAAATATGGCTACACCTTC.

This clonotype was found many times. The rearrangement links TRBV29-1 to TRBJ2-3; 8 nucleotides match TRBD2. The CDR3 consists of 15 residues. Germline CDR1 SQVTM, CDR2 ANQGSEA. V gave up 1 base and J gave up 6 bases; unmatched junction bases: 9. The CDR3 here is CSVEVAGGQMDTQYF. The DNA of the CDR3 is TGCAGCGTTGAAGTTGCGGGGGGCCAGATGGATACGCAGTATTTT.

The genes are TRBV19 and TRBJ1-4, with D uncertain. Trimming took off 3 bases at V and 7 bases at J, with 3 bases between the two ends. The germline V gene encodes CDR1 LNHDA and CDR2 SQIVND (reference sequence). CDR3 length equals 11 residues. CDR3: CASSIAEKLFF. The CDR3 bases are TGTGCCAGTAGTATTGCTGAAAAACTGTTTTTT.

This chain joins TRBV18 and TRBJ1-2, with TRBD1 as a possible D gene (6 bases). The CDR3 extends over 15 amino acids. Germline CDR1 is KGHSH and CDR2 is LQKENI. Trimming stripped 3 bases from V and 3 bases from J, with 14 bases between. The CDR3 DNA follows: TGTGCCAGCTCACCTGACGGACAGACTTACTATGGCTACACCTTC. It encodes CASSPDGQTYYGYTF.

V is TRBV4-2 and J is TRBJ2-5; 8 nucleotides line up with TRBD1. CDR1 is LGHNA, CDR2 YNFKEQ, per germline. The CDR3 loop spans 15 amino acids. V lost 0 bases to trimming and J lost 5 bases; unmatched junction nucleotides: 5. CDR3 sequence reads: CASSQEWTGRETQYF. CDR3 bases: TGTGCCAGCAGCCAAGAATGGACAGGGAGGGAGACCCAGTACTTC.

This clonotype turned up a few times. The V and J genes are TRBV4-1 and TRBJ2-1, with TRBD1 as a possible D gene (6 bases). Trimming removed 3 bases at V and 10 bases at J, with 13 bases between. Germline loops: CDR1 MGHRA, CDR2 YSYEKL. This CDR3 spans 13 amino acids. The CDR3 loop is CASSHPRQVEQFF. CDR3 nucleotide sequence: TGCGCCAGCAGCCACCCTAGACAGGTCGAGCAGTTCTTC.

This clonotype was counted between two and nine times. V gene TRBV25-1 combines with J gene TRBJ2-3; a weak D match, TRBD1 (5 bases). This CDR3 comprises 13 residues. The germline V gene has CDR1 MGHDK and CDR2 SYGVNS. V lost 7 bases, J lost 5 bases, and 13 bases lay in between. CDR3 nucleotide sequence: TGTGCCAGCAAGGAAGGGGTGGGAGATACGCAGTATTTT. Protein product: CASKEGVGDTQYF. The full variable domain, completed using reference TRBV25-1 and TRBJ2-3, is EADIYQTPRYLVIGTGKKITLECSQTMGHDKMYWYQQDPGMELHLIHYSYGVNSTEKGDLSSESTVSRIRTEHFPLTLESARPSHTSQYLCASKEGVGDTQYFGPGTRLTVL.

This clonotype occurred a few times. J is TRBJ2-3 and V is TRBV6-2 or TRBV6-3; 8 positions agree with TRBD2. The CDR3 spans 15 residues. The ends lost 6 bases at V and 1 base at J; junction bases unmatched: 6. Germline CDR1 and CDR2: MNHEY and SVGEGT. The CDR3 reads CASRGGLVGTDTQYF. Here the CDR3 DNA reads TGTGCCAGCAGGGGGGGACTAGTCGGCACAGATACGCAGTATTTT.

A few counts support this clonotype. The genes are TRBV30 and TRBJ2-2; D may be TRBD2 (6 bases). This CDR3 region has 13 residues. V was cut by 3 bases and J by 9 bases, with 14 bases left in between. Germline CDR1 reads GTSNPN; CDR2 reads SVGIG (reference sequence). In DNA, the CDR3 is TGTGCCTGGAGCAATGTGGGAGGCCGGGAGCTGTTTTTT. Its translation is CAWSNVGGRELFF.

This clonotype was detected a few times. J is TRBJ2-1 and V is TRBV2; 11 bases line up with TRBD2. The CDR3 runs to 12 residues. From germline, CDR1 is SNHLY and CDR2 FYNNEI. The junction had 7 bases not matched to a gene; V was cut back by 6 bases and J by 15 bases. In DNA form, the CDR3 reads TGTGCCAGCAGGCTACTAGCGGGGGCTGGGTTCTTC. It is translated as CASRLLAGAGFF. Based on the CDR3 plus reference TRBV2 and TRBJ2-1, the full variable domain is EPEVTQTPSHQVTQMGQEVILRCVPISNHLYFYWYRQILGQKVEFLVSFYNNEISEKSEIFDDQFSVERPDGSNFTLKIRSTKLEDSAMYFCASRLLAGAGFFGPGTRLTVL.

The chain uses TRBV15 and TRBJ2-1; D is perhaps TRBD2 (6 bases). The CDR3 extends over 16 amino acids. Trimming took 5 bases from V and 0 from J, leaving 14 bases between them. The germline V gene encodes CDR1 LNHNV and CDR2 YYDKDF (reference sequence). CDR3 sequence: CATSPPYGGSYNEQFF. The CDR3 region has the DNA TGTGCCACCAGCCCCCCCTACGGGGGCTCCTACAATGAGCAGTTCTTC.

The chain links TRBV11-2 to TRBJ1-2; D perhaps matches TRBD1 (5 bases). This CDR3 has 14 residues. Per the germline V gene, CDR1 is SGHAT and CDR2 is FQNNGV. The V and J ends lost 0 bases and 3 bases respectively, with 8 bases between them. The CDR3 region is CASSLDLGDYGYTF. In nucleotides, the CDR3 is TGTGCCAGCAGCTTAGATCTGGGGGACTATGGCTACACCTTC.

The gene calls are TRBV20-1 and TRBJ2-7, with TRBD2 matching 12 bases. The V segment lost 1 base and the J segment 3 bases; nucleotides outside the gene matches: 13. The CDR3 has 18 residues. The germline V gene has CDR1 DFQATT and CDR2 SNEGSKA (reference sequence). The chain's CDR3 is CSARGTSGISRPVYEQYF. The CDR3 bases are TGCAGTGCTAGAGGGACTAGCGGGATTTCGCGCCCCGTCTACGAGCAGTACTTC.

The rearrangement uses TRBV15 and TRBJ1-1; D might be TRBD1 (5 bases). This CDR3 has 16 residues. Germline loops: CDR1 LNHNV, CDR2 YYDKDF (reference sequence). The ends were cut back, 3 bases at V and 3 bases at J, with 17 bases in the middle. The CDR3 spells CATSRDWGTADTEAFF. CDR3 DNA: TGTGCCACCAGCAGGGATTGGGGGACGGCCGACACTGAAGCTTTCTTT. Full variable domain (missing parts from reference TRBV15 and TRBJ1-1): DAMVIQNPRYQVTQFGKPVTLSCSQTLNHNVMYWYQQKSSQAPKLLFHYYDKDFNNEADTPDNFQSRRPNTSFCFLDIRSPGLGDTAMYLCATSRDWGTADTEAFFGQGTRLTVV.

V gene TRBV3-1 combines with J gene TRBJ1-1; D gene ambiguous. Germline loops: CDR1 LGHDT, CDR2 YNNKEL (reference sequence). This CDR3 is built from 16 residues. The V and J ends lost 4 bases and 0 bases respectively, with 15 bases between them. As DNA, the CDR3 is TGTGCCAGCAGCCGAGAGGGCGCGGGCCTGAACACTGAAGCTTTCTTT. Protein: CASSREGAGLNTEAFF.

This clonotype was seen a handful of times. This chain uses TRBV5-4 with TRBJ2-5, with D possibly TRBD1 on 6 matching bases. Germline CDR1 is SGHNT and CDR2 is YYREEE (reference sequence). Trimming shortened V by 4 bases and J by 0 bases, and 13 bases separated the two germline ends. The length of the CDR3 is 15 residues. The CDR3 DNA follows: TGTGCCAGCAGCCCGGACAGTTTTCACCAAGAGACCCAGTACTTC. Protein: CASSPDSFHQETQYF.

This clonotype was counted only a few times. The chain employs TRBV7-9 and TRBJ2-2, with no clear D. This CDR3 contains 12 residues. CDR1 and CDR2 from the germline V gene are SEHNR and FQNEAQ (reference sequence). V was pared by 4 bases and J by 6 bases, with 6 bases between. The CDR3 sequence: CASSSPPGELFF. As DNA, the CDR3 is TGTGCCAGCAGCTCGCCGCCCGGGGAGCTGTTTTTT. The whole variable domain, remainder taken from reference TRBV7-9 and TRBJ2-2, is DTGVSQNPRHKITKRGQNVTFRCDPISEHNRLYWYRQTLGQGPEFLTYFQNEAQLEKSRLLSDRFSAERPKGSFSTLEIQRTEQGDSAMYLCASSSPPGELFFGEGSRLTVL.

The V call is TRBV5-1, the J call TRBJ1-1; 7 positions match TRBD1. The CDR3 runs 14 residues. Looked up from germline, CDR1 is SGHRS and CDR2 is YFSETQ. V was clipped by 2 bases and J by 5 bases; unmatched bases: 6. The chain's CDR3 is CASSFGAGGTEAFF. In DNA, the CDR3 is TGCGCCAGCAGCTTCGGGGCAGGGGGGACTGAAGCTTTCTTT.

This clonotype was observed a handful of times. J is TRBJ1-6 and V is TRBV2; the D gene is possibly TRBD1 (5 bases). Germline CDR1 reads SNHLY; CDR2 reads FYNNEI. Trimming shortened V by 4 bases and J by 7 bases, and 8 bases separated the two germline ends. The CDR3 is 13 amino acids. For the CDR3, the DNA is TGTGCCAGCAGTGGAGGGGTGAATTCACCCCTCCACTTT. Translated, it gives CASSGGVNSPLHF.

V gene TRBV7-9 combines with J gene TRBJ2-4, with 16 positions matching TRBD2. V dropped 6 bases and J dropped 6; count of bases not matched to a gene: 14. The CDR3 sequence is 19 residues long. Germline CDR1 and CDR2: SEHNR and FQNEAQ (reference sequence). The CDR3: CASSPTGTSGRAVPNIQYF. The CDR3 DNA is TGTGCCAGCAGTCCTACCGGGACTAGCGGGAGGGCCGTTCCAAACATTCAGTACTTC.

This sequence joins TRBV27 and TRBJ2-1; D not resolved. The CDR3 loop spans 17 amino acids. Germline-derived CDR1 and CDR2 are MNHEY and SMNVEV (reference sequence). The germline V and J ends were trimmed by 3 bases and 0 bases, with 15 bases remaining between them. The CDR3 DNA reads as TGTGCCAGCAGTTTCGACCCCAGGTTAAGCTCCTACAATGAGCAGTTCTTC. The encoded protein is CASSFDPRLSSYNEQFF.

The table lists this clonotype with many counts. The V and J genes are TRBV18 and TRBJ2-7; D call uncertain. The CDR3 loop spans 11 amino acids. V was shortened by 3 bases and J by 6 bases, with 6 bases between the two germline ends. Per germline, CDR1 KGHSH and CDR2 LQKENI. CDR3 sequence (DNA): TGTGCCAGCTCACCCGGATCCGAGCAGTACTTC. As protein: CASSPGSEQYF.